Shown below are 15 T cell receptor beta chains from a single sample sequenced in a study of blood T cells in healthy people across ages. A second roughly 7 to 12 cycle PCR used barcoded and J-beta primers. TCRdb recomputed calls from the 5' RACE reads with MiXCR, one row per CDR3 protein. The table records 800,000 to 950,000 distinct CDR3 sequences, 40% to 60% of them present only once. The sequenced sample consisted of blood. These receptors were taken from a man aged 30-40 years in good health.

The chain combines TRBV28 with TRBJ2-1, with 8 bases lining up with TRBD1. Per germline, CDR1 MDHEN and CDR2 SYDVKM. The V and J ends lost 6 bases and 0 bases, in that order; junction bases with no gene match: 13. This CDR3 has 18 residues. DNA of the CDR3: TGTGCCAGCAGATCATCCTGGACAGGGTTTAGCTCCTACAATGAGCAGTTCTTC. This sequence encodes CASRSSWTGFSSYNEQFF.

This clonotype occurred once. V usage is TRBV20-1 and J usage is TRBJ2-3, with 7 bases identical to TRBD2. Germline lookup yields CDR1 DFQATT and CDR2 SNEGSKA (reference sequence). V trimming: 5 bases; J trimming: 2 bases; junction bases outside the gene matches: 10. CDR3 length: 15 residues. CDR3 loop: CSAGPSGAVTDTQYF. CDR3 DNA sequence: TGCAGTGCTGGCCCGAGCGGGGCCGTCACAGATACGCAGTATTTT.

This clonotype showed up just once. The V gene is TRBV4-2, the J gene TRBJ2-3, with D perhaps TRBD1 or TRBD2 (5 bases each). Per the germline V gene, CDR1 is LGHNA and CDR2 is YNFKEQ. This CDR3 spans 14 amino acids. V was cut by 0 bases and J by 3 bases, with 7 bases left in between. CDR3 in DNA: TGTGCCAGCAGCCAAGAGGGGGTGACAGATACGCAGTATTTT. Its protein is CASSQEGVTDTQYF.

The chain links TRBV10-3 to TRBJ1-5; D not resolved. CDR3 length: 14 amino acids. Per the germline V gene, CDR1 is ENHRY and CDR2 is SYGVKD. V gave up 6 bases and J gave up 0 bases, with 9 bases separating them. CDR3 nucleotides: TGTGCCATCAGCACGGACCTTAGCAATCAGCCCCAGCATTTT. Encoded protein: CAISTDLSNQPQHF.

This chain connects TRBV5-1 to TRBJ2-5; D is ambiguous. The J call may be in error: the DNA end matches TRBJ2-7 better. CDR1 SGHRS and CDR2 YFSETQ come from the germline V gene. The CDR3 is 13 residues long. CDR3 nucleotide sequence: TGCGCCAGCAGCTTGGATGCTGGAGCCGAGCAGTACTTC. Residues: CASSLDAGAEQYF.

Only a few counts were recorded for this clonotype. CDR3 nucleotide sequence: TGTGCCAGCAGCCCTTCGGGGAGCGGGGGCTTCTACGAGCAGTACTTC. Encoded protein: CASSPSGSGGFYEQYF. The chain is built from TRBV12-3 or TRBV12-4 and TRBJ2-7; TRBD2 matches 8 bases. There are 16 residues in the CDR3. Germline trimming cut 6 bases from V and 3 bases from J; bases unmatched to any gene: 13.

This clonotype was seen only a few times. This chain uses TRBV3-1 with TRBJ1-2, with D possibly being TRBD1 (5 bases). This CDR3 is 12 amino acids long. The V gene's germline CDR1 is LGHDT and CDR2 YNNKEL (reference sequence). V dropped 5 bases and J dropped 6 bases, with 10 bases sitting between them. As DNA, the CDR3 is TGTGCCAGCAGCAAGACAGTTGATGGCTACACCTTC. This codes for CASSKTVDGYTF.

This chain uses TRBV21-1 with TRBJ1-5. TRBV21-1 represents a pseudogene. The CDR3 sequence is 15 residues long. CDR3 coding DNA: TGTGCCAGCAGCAACGGGCAGAATAGCAATCAGCCCCAGCATTTT. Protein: CASSNGQNSNQPQHF.

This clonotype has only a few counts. The CDR3 is CASSLQGVLDNEQFF. The CDR3 region has the DNA TGTGCCAGCAGCTTACAGGGGGTTCTCGACAATGAGCAGTTCTTC. V is TRBV12-3 or TRBV12-4 and J is TRBJ2-1, with 8 positions matching TRBD1. V shed 6 bases, J shed 5 bases, and the junction held 9 bases outside the gene matches. CDR3 length: 15 residues.

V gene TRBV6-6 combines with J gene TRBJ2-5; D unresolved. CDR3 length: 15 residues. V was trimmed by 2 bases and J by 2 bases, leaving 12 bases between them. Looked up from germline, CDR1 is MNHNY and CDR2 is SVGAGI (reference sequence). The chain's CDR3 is CASSYPGAAQETQYF. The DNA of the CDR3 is TGTGCCAGCAGTTACCCGGGTGCGGCTCAAGAGACCCAGTACTTC.

Here the CDR3 DNA reads TGTGCCAGCAGTGAATATTCCCAGAAAGAGACCCAGTACTTC. Protein product: CASSEYSQKETQYF. The V gene is TRBV25-1, the J gene TRBJ2-5, with unresolved D. The CDR3 contains 14 residues. V dropped 0 bases and J dropped 3 bases, with 8 bases sitting between them. The germline V gene has CDR1 MGHDK and CDR2 SYGVNS. Full variable domain (outside the CDR3, taken from reference TRBV25-1 and TRBJ2-5): EADIYQTPRYLVIGTGKKITLECSQTMGHDKMYWYQQDPGMELHLIHYSYGVNSTEKGDLSSESTVSRIRTEHFPLTLESARPSHTSQYLCASSEYSQKETQYFGPGTRLLVL.

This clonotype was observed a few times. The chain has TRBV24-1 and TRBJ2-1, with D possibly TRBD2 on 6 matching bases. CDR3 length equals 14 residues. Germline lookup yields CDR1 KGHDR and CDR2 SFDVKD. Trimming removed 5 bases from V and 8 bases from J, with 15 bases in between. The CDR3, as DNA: TGTGCCACCAGTGGTCCCCGGTGGGGGGATGAGCAGTTCTTC. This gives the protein CATSGPRWGDEQFF.

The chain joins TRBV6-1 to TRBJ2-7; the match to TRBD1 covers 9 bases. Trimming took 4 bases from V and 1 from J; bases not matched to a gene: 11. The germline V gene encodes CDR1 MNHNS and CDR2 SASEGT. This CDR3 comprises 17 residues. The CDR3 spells CASSGGTGNLKSYEQYF. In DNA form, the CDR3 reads TGTGCCAGCAGTGGGGGGACAGGGAACCTGAAATCCTACGAGCAGTACTTC.

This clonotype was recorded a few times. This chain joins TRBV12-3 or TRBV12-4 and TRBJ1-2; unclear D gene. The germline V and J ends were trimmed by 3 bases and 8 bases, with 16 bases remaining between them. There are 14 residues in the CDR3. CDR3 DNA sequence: TGTGCCAGCAGTTTTGTTGGGGTGCCTAGGGGCTACACCTTC. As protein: CASSFVGVPRGYTF.

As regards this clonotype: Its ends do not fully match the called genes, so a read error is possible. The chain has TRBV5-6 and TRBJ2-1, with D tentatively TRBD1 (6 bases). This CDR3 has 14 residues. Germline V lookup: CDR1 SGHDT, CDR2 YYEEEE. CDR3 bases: TGTGTCAGCAGCTGGACCAACAGGGACAATGAGCAGTTCTTC. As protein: CVSSWTNRDNEQFF.